The clone carrying this T cell receptor beta chain was seen a handful of times. The antigen is unknown. This record comes from a study of early stage breast cancer tumors. General study findings and limits: Blood repertoires resembled normal breast more than tumor. Compared with adjacent normal breast tissue, tumors showed about 2.3-fold greater T cell density and higher clonality.

Germline CDR1 SNHLY, CDR2 FYNNEI. The CDR3 has 14 amino acids. Trimming shortened V by 3 bases and J by 3 bases, and 9 bases separated the two germline ends. Clones were sequenced by immunoSEQ multiplex PCR, and TCRdb holds only the in-frame ones, with some missing. The sample includes 25,000 to 35,000 clones, 75% to 90% of them seen just once. The clonotype was recovered from a person in their sixties or seventies with breast cancer. The genes are TRBV2 and TRBJ1-5; D is uncertain. Sequencing used blood. CDR3 bases: TGTGCCAGCAGTGAGGCAGATTACAATCAGCCCCAGCATTTT. It specifies CASSEADYNQPQHF.